This T cell receptor beta chain was identified during a study of CD8 T cells in Susac syndrome. Study results and caveats: It was acknowledged by the study that relatively few individuals were included in its TCR sequencing and HLA analysis.

With respect to this clonotype: The target antigen is unknown.

V was shortened by 7 bases and J by 8 bases, with 14 bases between the two germline ends. This CDR3 has 12 residues. Germline lookup yields CDR1 MDHEN and CDR2 SYDVKM. RNA totalling about 0.45 to 1 ug underwent reverse transcription with random hexamers. A multiplex approach, immunoSEQ multiplex PCR, amplified TCR beta CDR3 across 54 Vbeta and 13 Jbeta. TCRdb re-analysed the immunoSEQ multiplex PCR reads in MiXCR, keeping a single row per CDR3 protein. The data hold about 120,000 distinct CDR3 sequences, with 96% observed a single time. Sequencing of TCR beta, carried out with a high-throughput approach, was applied to CD8+ and CD4+ T cells from the blood. Recently defined diagnostic criteria classed the Susac syndrome patients as definite or probable.

This chain joins TRBV28 and TRBJ1-1; no firm D call. The clonotype comes from a human donor with Susac syndrome. Source material: CD4+ T cells from PBMCs. CDR3: CASTTQMVEAFF. The CDR3 coding sequence is TGTGCCAGCACTACCCAGATGGTCGAAGCTTTCTTT.